This T cell receptor beta chain was retrieved from a study of cytomegalovirus exposure and HLA in healthy donors. This CDR3 region has 14 residues. Germline V lookup: CDR1 MGHRA, CDR2 YSYEKL. Trimming took off 2 bases at V and 5 bases at J, with 10 bases between the two ends. Whole-study findings and limits: Reports showed the classifier diagnosing cytomegalovirus status with high specificity and sensitivity. Sequencing had likely introduced a cluster of highly shared sequence variants as an artifact.

About this clone itself: The antigen remains unidentified.

Vbeta (60) and Jbeta (13) primers were used in the PCR. Profiled with immunoSEQ multiplex PCR; TCRdb holds only in-frame clones, not every one. Of roughly 120,000 clones in the sample, 60% to 70% were seen once. V usage is TRBV4-1 and J usage is TRBJ1-5, with TRBD1 as a possible D gene (5 bases). The sequencing input was PBMCs. The receptor's source is a woman aged 40 to 55 in good health and CMV-seropositive. The CDR3 reads CASSQTAGYQPQHF. Here the CDR3 DNA reads TGCGCCAGCAGCCAAACGGCAGGGTATCAGCCCCAGCATTTT.